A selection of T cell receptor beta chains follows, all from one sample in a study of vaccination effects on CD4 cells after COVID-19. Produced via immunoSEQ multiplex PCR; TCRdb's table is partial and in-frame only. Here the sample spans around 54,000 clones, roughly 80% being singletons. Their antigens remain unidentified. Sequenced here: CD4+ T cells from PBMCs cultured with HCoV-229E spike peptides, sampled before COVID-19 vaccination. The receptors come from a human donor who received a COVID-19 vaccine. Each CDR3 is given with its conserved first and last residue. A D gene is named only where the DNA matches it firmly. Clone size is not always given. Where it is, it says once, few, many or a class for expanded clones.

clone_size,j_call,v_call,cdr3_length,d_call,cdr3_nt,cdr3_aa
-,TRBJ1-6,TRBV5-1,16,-,TGCGCCAGCAGCTTGGCCTTTGGGGGGTTCAATTCACCCCTCCACTTT,CASSLAFGGFNSPLHF
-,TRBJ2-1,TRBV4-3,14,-,TGCGCCAGCAAGAGGGCCGAGGAATACAATGAGCAGTTCTTC,CASKRAEEYNEQFF
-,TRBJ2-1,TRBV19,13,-,TGTGCCAGTAGTATGCGGGGTAGGAATGAGCAGTTCTTC,CASSMRGRNEQFF
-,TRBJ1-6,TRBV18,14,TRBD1,TGTGCCAGCTCACCGGGACAGGCGGGTTCACCCCTCCACTTT,CASSPGQAGSPLHF
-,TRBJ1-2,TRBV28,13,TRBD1,TGTGCCAGCAGGTCTAGGGGGCTCTACGGCTACACCTTC,CASRSRGLYGYTF
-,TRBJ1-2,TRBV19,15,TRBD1,TGTGCCAGTAGTCCAGTCGGACAGGTTTCCTATGGCTACACCTTC,CASSPVGQVSYGYTF
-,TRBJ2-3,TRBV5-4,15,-,TGTGCCAGCAGATTGGGACTGGGAAACACAGATACGCAGTATTTT,CASRLGLGNTDTQYF
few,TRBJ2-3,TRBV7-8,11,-,TGTGCCAGCAGCTCCGGGGTTACGCAGTATTTT,CASSSGVTQYF
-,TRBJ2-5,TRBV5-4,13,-,TGTGCCAGCAGCTTGGTCGGAGAAGAGACCCAGTACTTC,CASSLVGEETQYF
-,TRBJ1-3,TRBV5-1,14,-,TGCGCCAGCAGCTTATCCGAGGATGGAAACACCATATATTTT,CASSLSEDGNTIYF
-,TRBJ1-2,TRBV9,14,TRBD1,TGTGCCAGCAGCGTAGGACAGGGAAACTATGGCTACACCTTC,CASSVGQGNYGYTF
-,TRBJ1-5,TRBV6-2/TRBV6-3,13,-,TGTGCCAGCAGCCCCTCTACATATCAGCCCCAGCATTTT,CASSPSTYQPQHF
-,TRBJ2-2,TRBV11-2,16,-,TGTGCCAGCAGCTTAGATTTCGGCCGCGGCACCGGGGAGCTGTTTTTT,CASSLDFGRGTGELFF
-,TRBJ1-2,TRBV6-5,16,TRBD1,TGTGCCAGCAGTTACGACACGACAGGGGGTAATCGGGGCTACACCTTC,CASSYDTTGGNRGYTF
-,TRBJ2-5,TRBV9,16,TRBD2,TGTGCCAGCAGCCCTAACCCCCTAGCGGGTGGAGAGACCCAGTACTTC,CASSPNPLAGGETQYF
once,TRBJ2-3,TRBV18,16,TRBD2,TGTGCCAGCTCACCTCTAGCGGGGCCCTCCACAGATACGCAGTATTTT,CASSPLAGPSTDTQYF
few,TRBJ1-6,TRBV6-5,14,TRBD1,TGTGCCAGCAGGGCCGGGACAGGGGTGTCACCCCTCCACTTT,CASRAGTGVSPLHF
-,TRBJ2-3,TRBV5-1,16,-,TGCGCCAGCAGCCGTACCCCGGGACACGACACAGATACGCAGTATTTT,CASSRTPGHDTDTQYF
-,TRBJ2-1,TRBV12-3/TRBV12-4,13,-,TGTGCCAGCAGTTTTCTTCCGGCCGGTGAGCAGTTCTTC,CASSFLPAGEQFF
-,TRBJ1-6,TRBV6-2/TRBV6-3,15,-,TGTGCCAGCAGTACGGAGGGGGCCTATAATTCACCCCTCCACTTT,CASSTEGAYNSPLHF
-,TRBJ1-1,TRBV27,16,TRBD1,TGTGCCAGCAGTTGGAGGGCGGGACAGGGCGACACTGAAGCTTTCTTT,CASSWRAGQGDTEAFF